Listed below are T cell receptor beta chains from one sample, sequenced in a study of T-cell reconstitution after alpha-beta-depleted transplantation in children. TCRdb reprocessed the PCR reads with MiXCR, giving one entry per CDR3 protein. The sample holds roughly 670,000 distinct CDR3 sequences, about 12% seen once. The source was PBMCs, collected before TCRalphabeta/CD19-depleted stem cell transplant. The receptors derive from a girl aged 2-15 years with congenital amegakaryocytic thrombocytopenia, due to receive a stem cell transplant. CDR3s include the opening cysteine and the closing phenylalanine or tryptophan. Fields, in order: clone size, J gene, V gene, D gene, CDR3 length, CDR3 protein, CDR3 DNA. The D gene is left open where the match is weak. Clone size, where shown, is once, few, many, or a class for clones that have expanded.

clone size: few
J gene: TRBJ1-3
V gene: TRBV6-1
D gene: .
CDR3 length: 15
CDR3 protein: CASSQPGGAGNTIYF
CDR3 DNA: TGTGCCAGCAGTCAACCGGGGGGCGCGGGAAACACCATATATTTT

clone size: .
J gene: TRBJ1-2
V gene: TRBV7-9
D gene: .
CDR3 length: 16
CDR3 protein: CASSLVPEGLDYGYTF
CDR3 DNA: TGTGCCAGCAGCTTAGTGCCCGAGGGTTTGGACTATGGCTACACCTTC

clone size: many
J gene: TRBJ1-1
V gene: TRBV6-5
D gene: .
CDR3 length: 15
CDR3 protein: CASSYSGSRDTEAFF
CDR3 DNA: TGTGCCAGCAGTTACTCGGGGAGCAGGGACACTGAAGCTTTCTTT

clone size: .
J gene: TRBJ1-5
V gene: TRBV6-2/TRBV6-3
D gene: .
CDR3 length: 14
CDR3 protein: CASSSPPLSQPQHF
CDR3 DNA: TGTGCCAGCAGTTCGCCTCCTCTCTCTCAGCCCCAGCATTTT

clone size: few
J gene: TRBJ2-2
V gene: TRBV4-2
D gene: .
CDR3 length: 15
CDR3 protein: CASSQDQLNTGELFF
CDR3 DNA: TGTGCCAGCAGCCAAGATCAACTGAACACCGGGGAGCTGTTTTTT

clone size: few
J gene: TRBJ2-5
V gene: TRBV5-5
D gene: .
CDR3 length: 18
CDR3 protein: CASSLGGLVLAERETQYF
CDR3 DNA: TGTGCCAGCAGCTTAGGCGGCTTAGTCTTGGCGGAGCGGGAGACCCAGTACTTC

clone size: .
J gene: TRBJ1-1
V gene: TRBV12-5
D gene: TRBD1
CDR3 length: 16
CDR3 protein: CASGRGTGTLNTEAFF
CDR3 DNA: TGTGCTAGTGGTCGGGGGACAGGGACCTTGAACACTGAAGCTTTCTTT

clone size: many
J gene: TRBJ2-1
V gene: TRBV25-1
D gene: .
CDR3 length: 14
CDR3 protein: CASSDPDRRAEQFF
CDR3 DNA: TGTGCCAGCAGTGACCCTGACAGGAGGGCTGAGCAGTTCTTC

clone size: many
J gene: TRBJ1-2
V gene: TRBV5-1
D gene: TRBD1
CDR3 length: 12
CDR3 protein: CASSPGQYGYTF
CDR3 DNA: TGCGCCAGCAGCCCGGGACAGTATGGCTACACCTTC

clone size: few
J gene: TRBJ2-3
V gene: TRBV29-1
D gene: TRBD2
CDR3 length: 20
CDR3 protein: CSVVGGVRLAGTSRTDTQYF
CDR3 DNA: TGCAGCGTTGTCGGAGGGGTTCGGCTAGCGGGAACGTCACGCACAGATACGCAGTATTTT

clone size: many
J gene: TRBJ2-3
V gene: TRBV12-3/TRBV12-4
D gene: TRBD1
CDR3 length: 14
CDR3 protein: CASSRGQFTDTQYF
CDR3 DNA: TGTGCCAGCAGTCGGGGACAGTTCACAGATACGCAGTATTTT

clone size: few
J gene: TRBJ2-1
V gene: TRBV27
D gene: .
CDR3 length: 16
CDR3 protein: CASQLLGAGHNNEQFF
CDR3 DNA: TGTGCCAGCCAACTCTTAGGAGCGGGACACAACAATGAGCAGTTCTTC

clone size: .
J gene: TRBJ2-1
V gene: TRBV20-1
D gene: .
CDR3 length: 15
CDR3 protein: CSARWREAQHREQFF
CDR3 DNA: TGCAGTGCTAGGTGGAGGGAGGCCCAGCACAGAGAGCAGTTCTTC

clone size: .
J gene: TRBJ2-1
V gene: TRBV28
D gene: TRBD2
CDR3 length: 22
CDR3 protein: CASSPGTTQGAGNITSYNEQFF
CDR3 DNA: TGTGCCAGCAGTCCAGGAACGACACAAGGAGCGGGAAACATTACCTCCTACAATGAGCAGTTCTTC

clone size: many
J gene: TRBJ2-7
V gene: TRBV28
D gene: .
CDR3 length: 15
CDR3 protein: CASSPIGTWAYEQYF
CDR3 DNA: TGTGCCAGCAGCCCGATCGGGACATGGGCCTACGAGCAGTACTTC

clone size: many
J gene: TRBJ1-5
V gene: TRBV5-1
D gene: TRBD1
CDR3 length: 15
CDR3 protein: CASSPETGEDQPQHF
CDR3 DNA: TGCGCCAGCAGCCCGGAGACAGGGGAGGATCAGCCCCAGCATTTT

clone size: many
J gene: TRBJ2-7
V gene: TRBV6-5
D gene: .
CDR3 length: 14
CDR3 protein: CASSYKASSYEQYF
CDR3 DNA: TGTGCCAGCAGTTACAAGGCTTCCTCCTACGAGCAGTACTTC

clone size: many
J gene: TRBJ2-7
V gene: TRBV29-1
D gene: .
CDR3 length: 12
CDR3 protein: CSVEDQADEQYF
CDR3 DNA: TGCAGCGTTGAAGATCAGGCTGACGAGCAGTACTTC

clone size: .
J gene: TRBJ1-1
V gene: TRBV30
D gene: .
CDR3 length: 13
CDR3 protein: CAWTRGSDTEAFF
CDR3 DNA: TGTGCCTGGACCCGAGGGTCGGACACTGAAGCTTTCTTT

clone size: many
J gene: TRBJ2-1
V gene: TRBV5-1
D gene: .
CDR3 length: 11
CDR3 protein: CASSLFNEQFF
CDR3 DNA: TGTGCCAGCAGCTTATTCAATGAGCAGTTCTTC

clone size: many
J gene: TRBJ2-1
V gene: TRBV20-1
D gene: TRBD2
CDR3 length: 15
CDR3 protein: CSARFSSGSYNEQFF
CDR3 DNA: TGCAGTGCTAGGTTCTCTAGCGGCTCCTACAATGAGCAGTTCTTC

clone size: .
J gene: TRBJ1-5
V gene: TRBV11-2
D gene: TRBD1
CDR3 length: 19
CDR3 protein: CASSLEFFRTGGSKQPQHF
CDR3 DNA: TGTGCCAGCAGCTTAGAATTCTTTAGGACAGGGGGTAGTAAACAGCCCCAGCATTTT

clone size: .
J gene: TRBJ2-3
V gene: TRBV3-1
D gene: TRBD2
CDR3 length: 19
CDR3 protein: CASSQGRAALAESTDTQYF
CDR3 DNA: TGTGCCAGCAGCCAAGGGCGGGCAGCCCTAGCGGAGAGCACAGATACGCAGTATTTT

clone size: .
J gene: TRBJ2-3
V gene: TRBV5-1
D gene: TRBD2
CDR3 length: 16
CDR3 protein: CASSFSQRGPTDTQYF
CDR3 DNA: TGCGCCAGCAGCTTTAGCCAGCGGGGACCCACAGATACGCAGTATTTT

clone size: .
J gene: TRBJ2-3
V gene: TRBV7-9
D gene: .
CDR3 length: 15
CDR3 protein: CASSLVSASTDTQYF
CDR3 DNA: TGTGCCAGCAGCTTAGTATCTGCTAGCACAGATACGCAGTATTTT

clone size: few
J gene: TRBJ1-4
V gene: TRBV20-1
D gene: TRBD1
CDR3 length: 15
CDR3 protein: CSARDLVTGVEKLFF
CDR3 DNA: TGCAGTGCTAGAGATCTTGTGACAGGGGTTGAAAAACTGTTTTTT

clone size: .
J gene: TRBJ2-1
V gene: TRBV16
D gene: TRBD2
CDR3 length: 16
CDR3 protein: CASSPFPSGAYNEQFF
CDR3 DNA: TGTGCCAGCAGCCCCTTCCCTAGCGGGGCCTACAATGAGCAGTTCTTC

clone size: many
J gene: TRBJ1-1
V gene: TRBV6-5
D gene: .
CDR3 length: 13
CDR3 protein: CASSSGTWGWAFF
CDR3 DNA: TGTGCCAGCAGTTCCGGAACATGGGGTTGGGCTTTCTTT

clone size: few
J gene: TRBJ2-1
V gene: TRBV30
D gene: .
CDR3 length: 11
CDR3 protein: CAWGPTPEQFF
CDR3 DNA: TGTGCCTGGGGGCCGACTCCCGAGCAGTTCTTC

clone size: many
J gene: TRBJ2-1
V gene: TRBV12-3/TRBV12-4
D gene: .
CDR3 length: 15
CDR3 protein: CASSTRRGSYNEQFF
CDR3 DNA: TGTGCCAGCAGCACAAGACGAGGTTCCTACAATGAGCAGTTCTTC

clone size: many
J gene: TRBJ1-1
V gene: TRBV20-1
D gene: .
CDR3 length: 18
CDR3 protein: CSARDTMEGLTMNTEAFF
CDR3 DNA: TGCAGTGCTAGAGATACTATGGAAGGTCTGACAATGAACACTGAAGCTTTCTTT

clone size: few
J gene: TRBJ2-5
V gene: TRBV7-2
D gene: TRBD2
CDR3 length: 14
CDR3 protein: CASSPLAGLETQYF
CDR3 DNA: TGTGCCAGCAGTCCCCTAGCGGGTCTGGAGACCCAGTACTTC

clone size: .
J gene: TRBJ2-3
V gene: TRBV9
D gene: .
CDR3 length: 16
CDR3 protein: CASSRDLGASGNTQYF
CDR3 DNA: TGTGCCAGCAGCAGAGACTTAGGGGCGTCCGGGAATACGCAGTATTTT

clone size: few
J gene: TRBJ1-6
V gene: TRBV5-5
D gene: .
CDR3 length: 15
CDR3 protein: CASSVRGGYNSPLHF
CDR3 DNA: TGTGCCAGCAGCGTTCGGGGCGGTTATAATTCACCCCTCCACTTT

clone size: .
J gene: TRBJ2-5
V gene: TRBV30
D gene: .
CDR3 length: 10
CDR3 protein: CAWSGTLQYF
CDR3 DNA: TGTGCCTGGAGTGGGACTTTACAGTACTTC

clone size: many
J gene: TRBJ2-7
V gene: TRBV5-6
D gene: .
CDR3 length: 12
CDR3 protein: CASSLFSYEQYF
CDR3 DNA: TGTGCCAGCAGCTTGTTCTCCTACGAGCAGTACTTC

clone size: few
J gene: TRBJ2-1
V gene: TRBV5-1
D gene: .
CDR3 length: 11
CDR3 protein: CASSFLSNRFF
CDR3 DNA: TGCGCCAGCAGCTTTTTATCCAATCGGTTCTTC

clone size: many
J gene: TRBJ2-4
V gene: TRBV7-2
D gene: .
CDR3 length: 11
CDR3 protein: CASSLINIQYF
CDR3 DNA: TGTGCCAGCAGCTTAATAAACATTCAGTACTTC

clone size: .
J gene: TRBJ2-3
V gene: TRBV4-2
D gene: TRBD2
CDR3 length: 18
CDR3 protein: CASSQEGGLAGGLSKQYF
CDR3 DNA: TGTGCCAGCAGCCAAGAGGGGGGACTAGCGGGAGGGCTCTCGAAGCAGTATTTT

clone size: many
J gene: TRBJ2-2
V gene: TRBV20-1
D gene: .
CDR3 length: 13
CDR3 protein: CSASWKNTGELFF
CDR3 DNA: TGCAGTGCTAGTTGGAAGAACACCGGGGAGCTGTTTTTT

clone size: .
J gene: TRBJ2-7
V gene: TRBV29-1
D gene: TRBD1
CDR3 length: 13
CDR3 protein: CSVERQQGDEQYF
CDR3 DNA: TGCAGCGTTGAACGTCAACAGGGGGACGAGCAGTACTTC

clone size: many
J gene: TRBJ2-3
V gene: TRBV5-1
D gene: TRBD2
CDR3 length: 17
CDR3 protein: CASSLAGQKAGIGTQYF
CDR3 DNA: TGCGCCAGCAGCTTGGCCGGGCAAAAAGCGGGAATCGGTACGCAGTATTTT

clone size: once
J gene: TRBJ1-1
V gene: TRBV29-1
D gene: .
CDR3 length: 12
CDR3 protein: CRVKIMNTEAFF
CDR3 DNA: TGCCGCGTTAAAATCATGAACACTGAAGCTTTCTTT